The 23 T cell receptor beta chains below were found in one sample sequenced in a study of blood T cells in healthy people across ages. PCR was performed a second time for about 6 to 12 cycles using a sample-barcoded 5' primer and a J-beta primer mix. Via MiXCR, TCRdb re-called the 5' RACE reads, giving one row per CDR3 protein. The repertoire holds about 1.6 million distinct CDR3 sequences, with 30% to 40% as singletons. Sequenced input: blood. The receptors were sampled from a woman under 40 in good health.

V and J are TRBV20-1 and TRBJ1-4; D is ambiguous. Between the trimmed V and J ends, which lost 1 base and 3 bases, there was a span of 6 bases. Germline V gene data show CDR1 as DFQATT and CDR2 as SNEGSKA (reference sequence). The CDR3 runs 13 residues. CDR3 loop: CSARVGSNEKLFF. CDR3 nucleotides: TGCAGTGCTAGAGTGGGGTCTAATGAAAAACTGTTTTTT.

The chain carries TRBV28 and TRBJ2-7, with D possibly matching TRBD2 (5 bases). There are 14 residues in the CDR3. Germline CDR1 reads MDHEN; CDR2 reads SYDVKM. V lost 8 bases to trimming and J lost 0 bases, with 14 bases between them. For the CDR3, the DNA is TGTGCCAGCCGGAGACCGGGAAGCTCCTACGAGCAGTACTTC. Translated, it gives CASRRPGSSYEQYF. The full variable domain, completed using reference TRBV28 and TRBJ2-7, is DVKVTQSSRYLVKRTGEKVFLECVQDMDHENMFWYRQDPGLGLRLIYFSYDVKMKEKGDIPEGYSVSREKKERFSLILESASTNQTSMYLCASRRPGSSYEQYFGPGTRLTVT.

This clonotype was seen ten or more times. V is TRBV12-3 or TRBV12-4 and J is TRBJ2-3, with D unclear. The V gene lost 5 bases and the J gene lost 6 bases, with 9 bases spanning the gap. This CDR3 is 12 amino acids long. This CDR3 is CASSLYEDTQYF. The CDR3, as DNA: TGTGCCAGCAGTCTCTACGAGGATACGCAGTATTTT.

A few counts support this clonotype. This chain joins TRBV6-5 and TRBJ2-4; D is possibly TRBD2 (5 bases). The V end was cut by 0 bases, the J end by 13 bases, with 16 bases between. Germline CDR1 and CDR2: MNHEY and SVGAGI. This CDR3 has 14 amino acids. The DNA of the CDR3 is TGTGCCAGCAGTTACTCAGGCAGGCCGTGGGAGCAGTACTTC. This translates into CASSYSGRPWEQYF.

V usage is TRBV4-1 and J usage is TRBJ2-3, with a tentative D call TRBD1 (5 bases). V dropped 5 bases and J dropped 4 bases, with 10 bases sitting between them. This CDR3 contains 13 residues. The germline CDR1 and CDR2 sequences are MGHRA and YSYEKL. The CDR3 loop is CASSVQGSDTQYF. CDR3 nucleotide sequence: TGCGCCAGCAGCGTCCAGGGCTCAGATACGCAGTATTTT.

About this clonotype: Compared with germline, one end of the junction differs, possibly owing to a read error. CDR3 region: CVSSYSPRGSSYNEQFF. CDR3 bases: TGTGTCAGCAGTTACTCGCCCCGGGGCAGCTCCTACAATGAGCAGTTCTTC. V gene TRBV6-2 or TRBV6-3 combines with J gene TRBJ2-1; D could derive from TRBD1 or TRBD2 (5 bases each). The CDR3 has 17 residues. Germline values: CDR1 MNHEY, CDR2 SVGEGT.

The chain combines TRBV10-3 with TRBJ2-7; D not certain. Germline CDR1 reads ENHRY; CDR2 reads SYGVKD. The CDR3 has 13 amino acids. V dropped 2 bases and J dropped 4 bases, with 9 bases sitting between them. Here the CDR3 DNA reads TGTGCCATCAGTGAGATATTGGAGTACGAGCAGTACTTC. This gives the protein CAISEILEYEQYF.

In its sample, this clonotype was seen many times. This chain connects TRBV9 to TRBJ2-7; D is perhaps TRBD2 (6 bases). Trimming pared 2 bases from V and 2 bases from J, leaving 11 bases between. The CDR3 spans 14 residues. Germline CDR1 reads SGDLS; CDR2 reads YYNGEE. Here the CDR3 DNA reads TGTGCCAGCAGCGTTGGGGGGTCGGCCTACGAGCAGTACTTC. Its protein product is CASSVGGSAYEQYF.

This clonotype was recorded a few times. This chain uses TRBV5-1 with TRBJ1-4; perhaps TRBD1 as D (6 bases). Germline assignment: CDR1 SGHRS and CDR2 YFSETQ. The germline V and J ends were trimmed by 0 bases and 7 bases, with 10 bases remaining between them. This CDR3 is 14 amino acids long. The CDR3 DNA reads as TGCGCCAGCAGCTTGGAAGCGACAGGTGAAAAACTGTTTTTT. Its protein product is CASSLEATGEKLFF. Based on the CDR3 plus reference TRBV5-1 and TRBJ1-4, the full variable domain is KAGVTQTPRYLIKTRGQQVTLSCSPISGHRSVSWYQQTPGQGLQFLFEYFSETQRNKGNFPGRFSGRQFSNSRSEMNVSTLELGDSALYLCASSLEATGEKLFFGSGTQLSVL.

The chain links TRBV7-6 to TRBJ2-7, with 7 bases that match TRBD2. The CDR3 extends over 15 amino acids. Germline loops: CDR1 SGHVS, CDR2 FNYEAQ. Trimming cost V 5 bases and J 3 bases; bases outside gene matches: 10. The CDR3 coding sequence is TGTGCCAGCAGCCCAGGGAGGGGCTCGCGCTACGAGCAGTACTTC. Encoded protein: CASSPGRGSRYEQYF.

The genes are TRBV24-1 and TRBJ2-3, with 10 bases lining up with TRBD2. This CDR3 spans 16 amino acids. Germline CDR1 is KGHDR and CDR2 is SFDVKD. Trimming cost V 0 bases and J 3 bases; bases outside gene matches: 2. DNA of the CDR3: TGTGCCACCAGTGATTTGGCTAGCGGGAGTACAGATACGCAGTATTTT. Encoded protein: CATSDLASGSTDTQYF.

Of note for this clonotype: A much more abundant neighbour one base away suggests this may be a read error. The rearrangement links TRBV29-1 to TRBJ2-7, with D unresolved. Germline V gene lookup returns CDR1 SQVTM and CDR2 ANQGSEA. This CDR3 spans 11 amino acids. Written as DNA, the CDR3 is TGCAGCGTTGAAGAGGGGTACGAGCAGTGCTTC. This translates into CSVEEGYEQCF.

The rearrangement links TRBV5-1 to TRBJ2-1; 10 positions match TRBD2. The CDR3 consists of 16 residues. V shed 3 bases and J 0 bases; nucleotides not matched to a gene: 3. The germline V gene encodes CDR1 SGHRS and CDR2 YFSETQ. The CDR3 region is CASSWGLATSYNEQFF. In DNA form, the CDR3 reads TGCGCCAGCAGCTGGGGACTAGCGACCTCCTACAATGAGCAGTTCTTC.

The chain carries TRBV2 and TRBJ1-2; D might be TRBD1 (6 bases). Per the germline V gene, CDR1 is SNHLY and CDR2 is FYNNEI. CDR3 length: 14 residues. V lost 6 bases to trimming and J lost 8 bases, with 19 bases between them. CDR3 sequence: CASRSTGRLLGYTF. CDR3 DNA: TGTGCCAGCAGATCCACAGGGAGACTCCTGGGCTACACCTTC.

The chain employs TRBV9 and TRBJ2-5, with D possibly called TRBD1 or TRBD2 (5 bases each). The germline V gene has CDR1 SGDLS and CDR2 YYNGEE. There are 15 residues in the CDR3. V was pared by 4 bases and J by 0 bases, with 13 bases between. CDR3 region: CASSSAWGNQETQYF. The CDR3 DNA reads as TGTGCCAGCAGCTCCGCGTGGGGGAACCAAGAGACCCAGTACTTC.

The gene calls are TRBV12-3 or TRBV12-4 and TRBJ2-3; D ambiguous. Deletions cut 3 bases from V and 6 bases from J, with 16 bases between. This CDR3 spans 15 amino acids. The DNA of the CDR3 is TGTGCCAGCAGTTTTTCGTGGGGAAATGGGGATACGCAGTATTTT. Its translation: CASSFSWGNGDTQYF.

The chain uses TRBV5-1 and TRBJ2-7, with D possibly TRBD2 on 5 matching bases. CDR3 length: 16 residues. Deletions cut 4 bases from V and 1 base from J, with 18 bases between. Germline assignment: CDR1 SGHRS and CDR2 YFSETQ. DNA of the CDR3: TGCGCCAGCAGCCGGGGTATTGTGGATTCGTCCTACGAGCAGTACTTC. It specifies CASSRGIVDSSYEQYF.

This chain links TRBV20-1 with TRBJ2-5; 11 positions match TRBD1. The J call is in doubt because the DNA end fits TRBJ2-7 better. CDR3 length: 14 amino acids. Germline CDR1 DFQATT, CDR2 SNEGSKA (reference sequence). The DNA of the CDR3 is TGCAGTGCTAGCTCTTGGGACAGGGGGGACGAGCAGTACTTC. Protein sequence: CSASSWDRGDEQYF.

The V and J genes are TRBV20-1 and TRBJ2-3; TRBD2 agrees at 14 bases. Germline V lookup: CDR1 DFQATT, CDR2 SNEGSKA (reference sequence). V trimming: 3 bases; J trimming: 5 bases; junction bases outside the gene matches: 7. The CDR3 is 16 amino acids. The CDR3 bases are TGCAGTGCTAGCGGACTAGCGGGGGGCCTAAGAGATACGCAGTATTTT. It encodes CSASGLAGGLRDTQYF.

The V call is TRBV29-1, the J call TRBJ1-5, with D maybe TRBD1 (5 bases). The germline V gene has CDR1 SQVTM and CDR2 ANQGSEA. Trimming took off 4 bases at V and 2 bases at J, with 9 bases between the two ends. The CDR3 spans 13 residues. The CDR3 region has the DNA TGCAGCGTTGTGGGGCGAGGCAATCAGCCCCAGCATTTT. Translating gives CSVVGRGNQPQHF.

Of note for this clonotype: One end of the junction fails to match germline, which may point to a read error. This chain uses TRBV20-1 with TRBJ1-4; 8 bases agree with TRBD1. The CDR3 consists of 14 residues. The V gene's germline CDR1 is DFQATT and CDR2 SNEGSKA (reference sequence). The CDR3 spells CSAREVTGVEKRFF. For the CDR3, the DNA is TGCAGTGCTAGAGAGGTGACAGGGGTCGAAAAACGGTTTTTT.

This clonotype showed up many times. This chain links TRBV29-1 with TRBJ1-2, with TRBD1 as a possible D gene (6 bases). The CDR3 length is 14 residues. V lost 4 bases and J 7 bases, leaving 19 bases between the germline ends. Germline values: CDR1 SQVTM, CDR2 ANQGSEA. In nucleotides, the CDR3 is TGCAGCGTTGGAGGTGGGACACCAAAGGTTGGCTACACCTTC. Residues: CSVGGGTPKVGYTF.

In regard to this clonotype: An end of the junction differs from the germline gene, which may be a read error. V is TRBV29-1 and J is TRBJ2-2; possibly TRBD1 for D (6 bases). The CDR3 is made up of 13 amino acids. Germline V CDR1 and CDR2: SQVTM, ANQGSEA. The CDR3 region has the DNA TGCAGCGTTGGACAGGCGGTCACCGGGGAGCGGTTTTTT. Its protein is CSVGQAVTGERFF.